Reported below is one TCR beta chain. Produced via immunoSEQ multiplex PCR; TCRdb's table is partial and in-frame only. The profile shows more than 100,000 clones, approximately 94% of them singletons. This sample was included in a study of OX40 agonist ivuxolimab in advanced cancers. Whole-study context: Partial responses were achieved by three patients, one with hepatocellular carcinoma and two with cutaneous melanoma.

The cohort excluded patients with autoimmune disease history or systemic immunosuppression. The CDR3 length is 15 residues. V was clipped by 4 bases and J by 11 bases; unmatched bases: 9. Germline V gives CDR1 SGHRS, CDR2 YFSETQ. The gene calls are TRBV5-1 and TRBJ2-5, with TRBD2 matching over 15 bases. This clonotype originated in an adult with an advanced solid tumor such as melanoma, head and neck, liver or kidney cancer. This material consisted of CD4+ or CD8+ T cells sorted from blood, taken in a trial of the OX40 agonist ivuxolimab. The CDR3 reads CASSPDPGLAGGQYF. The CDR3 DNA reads TGCGCCAGCAGCCCTGACCCTGGACTAGCGGGGGGGCAGTACTTC.